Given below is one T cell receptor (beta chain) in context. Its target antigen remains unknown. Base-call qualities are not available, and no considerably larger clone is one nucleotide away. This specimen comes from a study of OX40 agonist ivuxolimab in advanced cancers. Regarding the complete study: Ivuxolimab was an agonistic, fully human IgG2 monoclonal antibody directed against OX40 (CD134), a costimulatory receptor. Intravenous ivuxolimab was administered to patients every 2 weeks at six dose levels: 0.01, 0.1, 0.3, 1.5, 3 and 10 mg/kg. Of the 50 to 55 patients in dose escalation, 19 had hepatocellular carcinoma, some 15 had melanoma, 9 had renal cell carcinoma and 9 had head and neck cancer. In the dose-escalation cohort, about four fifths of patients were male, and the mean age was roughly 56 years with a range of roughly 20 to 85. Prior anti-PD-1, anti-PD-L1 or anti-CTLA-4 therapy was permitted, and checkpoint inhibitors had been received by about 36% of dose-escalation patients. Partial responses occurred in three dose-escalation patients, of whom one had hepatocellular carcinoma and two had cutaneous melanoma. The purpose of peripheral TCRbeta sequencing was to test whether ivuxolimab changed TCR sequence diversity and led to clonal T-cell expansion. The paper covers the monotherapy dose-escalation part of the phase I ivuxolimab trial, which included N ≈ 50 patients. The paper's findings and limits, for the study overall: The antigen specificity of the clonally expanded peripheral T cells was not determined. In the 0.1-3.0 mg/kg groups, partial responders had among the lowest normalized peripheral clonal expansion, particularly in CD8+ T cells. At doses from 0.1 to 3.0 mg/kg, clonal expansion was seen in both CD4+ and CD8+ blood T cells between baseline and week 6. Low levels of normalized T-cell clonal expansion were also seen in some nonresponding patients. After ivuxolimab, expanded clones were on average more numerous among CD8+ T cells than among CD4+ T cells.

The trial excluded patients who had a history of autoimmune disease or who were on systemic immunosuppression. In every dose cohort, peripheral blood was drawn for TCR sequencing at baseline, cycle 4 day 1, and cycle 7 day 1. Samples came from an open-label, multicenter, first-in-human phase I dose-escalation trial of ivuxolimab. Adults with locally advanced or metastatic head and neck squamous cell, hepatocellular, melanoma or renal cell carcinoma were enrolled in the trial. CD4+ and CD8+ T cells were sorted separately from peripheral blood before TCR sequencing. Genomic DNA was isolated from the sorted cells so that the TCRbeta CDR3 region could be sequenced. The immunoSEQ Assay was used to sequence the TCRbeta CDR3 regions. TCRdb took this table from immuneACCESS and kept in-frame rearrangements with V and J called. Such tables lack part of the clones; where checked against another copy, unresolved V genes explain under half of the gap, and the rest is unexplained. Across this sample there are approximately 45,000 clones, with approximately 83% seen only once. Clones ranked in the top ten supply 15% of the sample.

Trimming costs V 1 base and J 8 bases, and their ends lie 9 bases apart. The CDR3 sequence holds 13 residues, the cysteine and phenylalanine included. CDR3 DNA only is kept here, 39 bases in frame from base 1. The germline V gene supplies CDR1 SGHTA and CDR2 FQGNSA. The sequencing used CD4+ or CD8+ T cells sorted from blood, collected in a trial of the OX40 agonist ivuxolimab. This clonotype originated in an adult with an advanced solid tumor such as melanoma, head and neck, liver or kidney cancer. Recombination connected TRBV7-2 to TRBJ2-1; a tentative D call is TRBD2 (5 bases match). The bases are TGTGCCAGCAGCTTAGGAGGGAGAGATGAGCAGTTCTTC. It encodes CASSLGGRDEQFF.